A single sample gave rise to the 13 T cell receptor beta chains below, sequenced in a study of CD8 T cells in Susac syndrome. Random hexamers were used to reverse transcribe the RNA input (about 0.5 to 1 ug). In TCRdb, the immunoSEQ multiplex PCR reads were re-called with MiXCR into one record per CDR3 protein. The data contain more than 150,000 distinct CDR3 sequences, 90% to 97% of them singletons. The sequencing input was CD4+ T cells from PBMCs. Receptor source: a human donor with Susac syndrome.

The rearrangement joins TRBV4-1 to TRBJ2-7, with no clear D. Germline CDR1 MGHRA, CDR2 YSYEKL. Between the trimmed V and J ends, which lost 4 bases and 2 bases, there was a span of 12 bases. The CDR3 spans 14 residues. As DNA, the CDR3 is TGCGCCAGCAGCCCCCGAGTCGGTCCCTACGAGCAGTACTTC. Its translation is CASSPRVGPYEQYF.

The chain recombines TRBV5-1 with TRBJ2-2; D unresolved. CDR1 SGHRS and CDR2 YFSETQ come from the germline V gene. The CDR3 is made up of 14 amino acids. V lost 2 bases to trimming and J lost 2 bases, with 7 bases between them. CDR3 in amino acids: CASSFDLNTGELFF. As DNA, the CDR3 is TGCGCCAGCAGCTTTGACCTCAACACCGGGGAGCTGTTTTTT. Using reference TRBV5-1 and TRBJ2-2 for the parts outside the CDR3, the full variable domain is KAGVTQTPRYLIKTRGQQVTLSCSPISGHRSVSWYQQTPGQGLQFLFEYFSETQRNKGNFPGRFSGRQFSNSRSEMNVSTLELGDSALYLCASSFDLNTGELFFGEGSRLTVL.

CDR3 sequence: CSATHGGNTEAFF. The CDR3 DNA reads TGCAGCGCTACACACGGGGGGAACACTGAAGCTTTCTTT. V usage is TRBV29-1 and J usage is TRBJ1-1, with a weak D call TRBD1 (5 bases). Germline values: CDR1 SQVTM, CDR2 ANQGSEA. The CDR3 covers 13 residues. V was cut by 7 bases and J by 1 base, with 13 bases left in between.

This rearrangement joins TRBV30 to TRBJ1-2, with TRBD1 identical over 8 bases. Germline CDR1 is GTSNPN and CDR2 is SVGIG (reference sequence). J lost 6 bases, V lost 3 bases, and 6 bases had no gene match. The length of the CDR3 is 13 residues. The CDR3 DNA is TGTGCCTGGAGCCCGGACAGGGTCAATGGCTACACCTTC. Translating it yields CAWSPDRVNGYTF.

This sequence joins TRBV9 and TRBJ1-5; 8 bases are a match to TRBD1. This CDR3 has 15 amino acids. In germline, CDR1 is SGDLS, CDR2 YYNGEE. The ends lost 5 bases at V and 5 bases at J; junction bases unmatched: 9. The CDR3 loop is CASSGPGQDYQPQHF. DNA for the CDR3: TGTGCCAGCAGTGGACCGGGACAGGACTATCAGCCCCAGCATTTT.

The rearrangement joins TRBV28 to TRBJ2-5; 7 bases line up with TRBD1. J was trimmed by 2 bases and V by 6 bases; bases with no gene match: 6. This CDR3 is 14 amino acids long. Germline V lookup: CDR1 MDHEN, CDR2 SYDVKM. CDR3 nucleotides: TGTGCCAGCAGACCGGGACAGCGACAAGAGACCCAGTACTTC. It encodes CASRPGQRQETQYF. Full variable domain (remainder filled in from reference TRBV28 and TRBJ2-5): DVKVTQSSRYLVKRTGEKVFLECVQDMDHENMFWYRQDPGLGLRLIYFSYDVKMKEKGDIPEGYSVSREKKERFSLILESASTNQTSMYLCASRPGQRQETQYFGPGTRLLVL.

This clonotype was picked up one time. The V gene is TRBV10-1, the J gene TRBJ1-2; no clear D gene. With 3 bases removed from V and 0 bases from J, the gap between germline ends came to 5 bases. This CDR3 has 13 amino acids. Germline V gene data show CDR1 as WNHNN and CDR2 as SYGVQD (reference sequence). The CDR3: CASSDRANYGYTF. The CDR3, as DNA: TGCGCCAGCAGTGACCGGGCTAACTATGGCTACACCTTC.

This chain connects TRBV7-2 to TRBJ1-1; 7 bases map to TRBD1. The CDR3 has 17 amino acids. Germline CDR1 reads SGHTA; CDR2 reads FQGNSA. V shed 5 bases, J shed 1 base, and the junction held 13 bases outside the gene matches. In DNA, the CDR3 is TGTGCCAGCAGCACCCGACAGGGACGGATCGGGAACACTGAAGCTTTCTTT. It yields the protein CASSTRQGRIGNTEAFF.

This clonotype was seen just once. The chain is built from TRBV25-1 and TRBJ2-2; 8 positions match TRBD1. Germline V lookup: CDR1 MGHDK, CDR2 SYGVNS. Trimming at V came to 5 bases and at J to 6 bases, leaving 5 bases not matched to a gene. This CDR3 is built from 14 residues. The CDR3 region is CASSPDRDSGELFF. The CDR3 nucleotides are TGTGCCAGCAGTCCGGACAGGGATTCCGGGGAGCTGTTTTTT.

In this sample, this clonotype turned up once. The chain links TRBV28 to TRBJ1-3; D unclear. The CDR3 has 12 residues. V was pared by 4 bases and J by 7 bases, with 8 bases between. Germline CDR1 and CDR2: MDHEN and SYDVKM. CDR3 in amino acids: CASSSLQNTIYF. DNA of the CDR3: TGTGCCAGCAGTTCTCTCCAGAACACCATATATTTT. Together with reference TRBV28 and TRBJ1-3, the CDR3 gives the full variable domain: DVKVTQSSRYLVKRTGEKVFLECVQDMDHENMFWYRQDPGLGLRLIYFSYDVKMKEKGDIPEGYSVSREKKERFSLILESASTNQTSMYLCASSSLQNTIYFGEGSWLTVV.

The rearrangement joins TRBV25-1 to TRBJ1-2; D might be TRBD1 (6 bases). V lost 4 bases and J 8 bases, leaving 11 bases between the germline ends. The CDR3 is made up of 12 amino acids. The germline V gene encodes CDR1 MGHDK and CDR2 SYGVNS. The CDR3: CASSVQGRGYTF. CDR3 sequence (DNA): TGTGCCAGCAGTGTACAGGGTCGGGGCTACACCTTC.

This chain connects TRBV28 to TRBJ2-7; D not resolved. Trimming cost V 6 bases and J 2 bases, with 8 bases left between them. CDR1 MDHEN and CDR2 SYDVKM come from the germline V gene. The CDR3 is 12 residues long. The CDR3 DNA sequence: TGTGCCAGCAGCCCCGTGACCTACGAGCAGTACTTC. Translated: CASSPVTYEQYF.

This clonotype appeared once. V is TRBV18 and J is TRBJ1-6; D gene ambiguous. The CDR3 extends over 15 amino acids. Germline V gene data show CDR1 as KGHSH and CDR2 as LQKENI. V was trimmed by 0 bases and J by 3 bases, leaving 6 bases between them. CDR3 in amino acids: CASSPPSGYNSPLHF. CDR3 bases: TGTGCCAGCTCACCACCTTCAGGCTATAATTCACCCCTCCACTTT.